The next 30 T cell receptor beta chains were all read from a single sample in a study of vaccination and CD4 T cells after COVID-19. In TCRdb, the PCR reads were re-called with MiXCR into one record per CDR3 protein. Here the sample spans roughly 25,000 distinct CDR3 sequences, about 54% being singletons. Sequenced material: CD4+ T cells from blood, taken before SARS-CoV-2 vaccination. These receptors were collected from a human donor who had recovered from COVID-19.

The J gene is TRBJ2-7, the V gene TRBV7-9; the D call may be TRBD1 or TRBD2 (6 bases each). The CDR3 loop spans 17 amino acids. Trimming left V 0 bases short and J 4 bases short, with 19 bases between. The germline V gene encodes CDR1 SEHNR and CDR2 FQNEAQ (reference sequence). CDR3 region: CASSLAFTSPGAYEQYF. CDR3 in DNA: TGTGCCAGCAGCTTAGCGTTTACTTCCCCGGGGGCTTACGAGCAGTACTTC.

The V call is TRBV19, the J call TRBJ1-5, with 10 bases identical to TRBD1. Unmatched junction bases numbered 10, after V lost 1 base and J lost 4 bases. CDR3 size: 18 residues. Germline V gives CDR1 LNHDA, CDR2 SQIVND (reference sequence). This chain's CDR3 is CASSIARRTGGLNQPQHF. The CDR3 bases are TGTGCCAGTAGTATAGCCCGAAGGACAGGGGGGCTGAATCAGCCCCAGCATTTT.

This rearrangement joins TRBV20-1 to TRBJ2-7; 12 positions agree with TRBD2. This CDR3 comprises 16 residues. Trimming at V came to 2 bases and at J to 3 bases, leaving 8 bases not matched to a gene. Germline V CDR1 and CDR2: DFQATT, SNEGSKA (reference sequence). For the CDR3, the DNA is TGCAGTGCTAGACCAGCGAAGACTAGCGGGAGCTACGAGCAGTACTTC. Residues: CSARPAKTSGSYEQYF.

This chain joins TRBV6-2 or TRBV6-3 and TRBJ2-1; D is ambiguous. The CDR3 spans 16 residues. Deletions cut 6 bases from V and 0 bases from J, with 15 bases between. Germline-derived CDR1 and CDR2 are MNHEY and SVGEGT. The CDR3 reads CASRPGGGSSYNEQFF. The DNA for the CDR3 is TGTGCCAGCAGGCCAGGCGGCGGCAGCTCCTACAATGAGCAGTTCTTC.

In this sample, this clonotype turned up a few times. This sequence joins TRBV6-1 and TRBJ2-5; the D is unclear. The CDR3 runs to 12 residues. Looked up from germline, CDR1 is MNHNS and CDR2 is SASEGT. Trimming removed 2 bases from V and 2 bases from J, with 3 bases in between. DNA of the CDR3: TGTGCCAGCAGTGAATTGCAAGAGACCCAGTACTTC. Amino acid sequence: CASSELQETQYF.

This clonotype was seen only once. This chain uses TRBV6-2 or TRBV6-3 with TRBJ2-7; 14 bases fit TRBD2. J lost 4 bases, V lost 6 bases, and 11 bases had no gene match. Germline V lookup: CDR1 MNHEY, CDR2 SVGEGT. This CDR3 contains 17 residues. The CDR3 region is CASSIQSGLAGEYEQYF. The CDR3 DNA follows: TGTGCCAGCAGCATACAGTCGGGACTAGCGGGGGAGTACGAGCAGTACTTC.

This clonotype was seen more than once but under ten times. The gene calls are TRBV10-3 and TRBJ1-5, with a tentative D call TRBD1 (5 bases). This CDR3 region has 16 residues. The ends were cut back, 0 bases at V and 1 base at J, with 10 bases in the middle. Germline V lookup: CDR1 ENHRY, CDR2 SYGVKD. CDR3 DNA sequence: TGTGCCATCAGTGAGTCGAGGGGCGGGAGCAATCAGCCCCAGCATTTT. Translated: CAISESRGGSNQPQHF.

This clonotype showed up just a few times. The chain is built from TRBV20-1 and TRBJ1-6; TRBD1 matches 7 bases. Per germline, CDR1 DFQATT and CDR2 SNEGSKA (reference sequence). The CDR3 runs to 14 residues. The V gene end was trimmed by 3 bases and the J gene end by 8 bases; junction bases not matched to a gene: 7. CDR3 DNA: TGCAGTGCTAGGACAGGGAGAATTTATTCACCCCTCCACTTT. The encoded protein is CSARTGRIYSPLHF.

The V call is TRBV20-1, the J call TRBJ2-7, with TRBD2 matching over 9 bases. The CDR3 is made up of 15 amino acids. The ends lost 4 bases at V and 1 base at J; junction bases unmatched: 8. Germline CDR1 is DFQATT and CDR2 is SNEGSKA (reference sequence). The chain's CDR3 is CSAIAGGPGSYEQYF. CDR3 in DNA: TGCAGTGCTATTGCGGGAGGGCCGGGGTCCTACGAGCAGTACTTC.

V gene TRBV20-1 combines with J gene TRBJ1-5; D unresolved. Germline V gene sequence: CDR1 DFQATT, CDR2 SNEGSKA (reference sequence). The CDR3 sequence is 15 residues long. V lost 5 bases, J lost 0 bases, and 14 bases lay in between. The CDR3 loop reads CSARIRAGSNQPQHF. As DNA, the CDR3 is TGCAGTGCTCGGATCCGGGCCGGTAGCAATCAGCCCCAGCATTTT.

This clonotype was seen a handful of times. V gene TRBV20-1 combines with J gene TRBJ2-5; the D is unclear. Germline V lookup: CDR1 DFQATT, CDR2 SNEGSKA (reference sequence). The CDR3 totals 12 residues. V was shortened by 2 bases and J by 1 base, with 5 bases between the two germline ends. The CDR3: CSARNIQETQYF. DNA of the CDR3: TGCAGTGCTAGAAACATCCAAGAGACCCAGTACTTC.

The chain uses TRBV12-3 or TRBV12-4 and TRBJ1-6; 9 bases are a match to TRBD1. With 7 bases clipped from V and 9 bases from J, the junction kept 10 bases outside the gene matches. The CDR3 spans 15 residues. CDR3 DNA: TGTGCCAGCACGTTCCGGACAGGGGTTGTTTCACCCCTCCACTTT. It translates to CASTFRTGVVSPLHF.

This sequence joins TRBV6-4 and TRBJ1-5, with a weak D call TRBD1 (5 bases). Between the trimmed V and J ends, which lost 6 bases and 10 bases, there was a span of 16 bases. CDR1 and CDR2 from the germline V gene are MRHNA and SNTAGT. The CDR3 length is 13 residues. The CDR3 region has the DNA TGTGCCAGCAGCGCTGGGGCCGGTCAACCCCAGCATTTT. Protein sequence: CASSAGAGQPQHF.

This chain connects TRBV20-1 to TRBJ2-6; D unresolved. V lost 4 bases and J 3 bases, leaving 4 bases between the germline ends. This CDR3 has 12 amino acids. Germline V lookup: CDR1 DFQATT, CDR2 SNEGSKA (reference sequence). CDR3 sequence: CSAMRGANVLTF. DNA for the CDR3: TGCAGTGCTATGCGTGGGGCCAACGTCCTGACTTTC.

The gene calls are TRBV20-1 and TRBJ2-7, with 11 bases matching TRBD2. CDR1 DFQATT and CDR2 SNEGSKA come from the germline V gene (reference sequence). This CDR3 comprises 13 residues. The ends lost 8 bases at V and 4 bases at J; junction bases unmatched: 7. The CDR3 DNA reads TGCAGTACTACTAGCGGGAGTGGGTACGAGCAGTACTTC. It is translated as CSTTSGSGYEQYF.

J is TRBJ1-1 and V is TRBV7-6, with TRBD1 as a possible D gene (6 bases). Trimming removed 5 bases at V and 5 bases at J, with 27 bases between. Germline CDR1 SGHVS, CDR2 FNYEAQ. The CDR3 totals 18 residues. CDR3 bases: TGTGCCAGCAGCCCCCGTTTGGTAGGGGGAAGGGGGAAGACTGAAGCTTTCTTT. Protein product: CASSPRLVGGRGKTEAFF.

The rearrangement joins TRBV7-9 to TRBJ2-5, with TRBD2 matching 10 bases. V was pared by 2 bases and J by 2 bases, with 8 bases of the junction left unmatched. The CDR3 runs to 17 residues. The V gene's germline CDR1 is SEHNR and CDR2 FQNEAQ (reference sequence). CDR3 residues: CASSLLASGRLQETQYF. CDR3 bases: TGTGCCAGCAGCTTATTGGCTAGCGGGAGACTTCAAGAGACCCAGTACTTC.

A few counts support this clonotype. This chain uses TRBV7-9 with TRBJ1-1; tentative D call: TRBD1 (5 bases). The germline CDR1 and CDR2 sequences are SEHNR and FQNEAQ (reference sequence). V lost 1 base and J 11 bases, leaving 14 bases between the germline ends. CDR3 length: 13 amino acids. CDR3 residues: CASSLVTESMAFF. CDR3 bases: TGTGCCAGCAGCTTAGTGACAGAATCTATGGCTTTCTTT.

This chain uses TRBV7-3 with TRBJ1-6; no clear D. In germline, CDR1 is SGHTA, CDR2 FQGTGA. Trimming took 2 bases from V and 9 from J, leaving 8 bases between them. The CDR3 sequence is 13 residues long. CDR3 residues: CASSLVNGSPLHF. The CDR3 region has the DNA TGTGCCAGCAGCTTAGTCAACGGTTCACCCCTCCACTTT.

V is TRBV20-1 and J is TRBJ1-1, with TRBD1 matching 7 bases. This CDR3 contains 14 residues. Germline V lookup: CDR1 DFQATT, CDR2 SNEGSKA (reference sequence). With 3 bases clipped from V and 3 bases from J, the junction kept 7 bases outside the gene matches. The CDR3 nucleotides are TGCAGTGCTAGGGACCCCAGGGGGGACACTGAAGCTTTCTTT. It yields the protein CSARDPRGDTEAFF.

This clonotype showed up just a few times. V is TRBV7-8 and J is TRBJ1-5; D is unresolved. Looked up from germline, CDR1 is SGHVS and CDR2 is FQNEAQ. CDR3 size: 16 residues. V gave up 1 base and J gave up 0 bases, with 10 bases separating them. The CDR3 spells CASSLEQAYSNQPQHF. In DNA, the CDR3 is TGTGCCAGCAGCTTAGAGCAGGCATATAGCAATCAGCCCCAGCATTTT.

This clonotype was detected a few times. The chain couples TRBV6-5 to TRBJ2-3; D unclear. V shed 4 bases and J shed 9 bases, with 11 bases lying between them. This CDR3 contains 12 residues. CDR1 MNHEY and CDR2 SVGAGI come from the germline V gene. In DNA, the CDR3 is TGTGCCAGCAGTTCGGTCGATAGCACGCAGTATTTT. Its translation: CASSSVDSTQYF.

The rearrangement links TRBV20-1 to TRBJ2-5; D is unresolved. The CDR3 spans 12 residues. V was clipped by 6 bases and J by 2 bases, with 10 bases between them. CDR1 is DFQATT, CDR2 SNEGSKA, per germline (reference sequence). The CDR3, as DNA: TGCAGTGCCTTGAAGATGCAAGAGACCCAGTACTTC. The encoded protein is CSALKMQETQYF.

This chain joins TRBV7-3 and TRBJ2-7; either TRBD1 or TRBD2 may fit D (5 bases each). Germline loops: CDR1 SGHTA, CDR2 FQGTGA. Trimming stripped 5 bases from V and 4 bases from J, with 15 bases between. The CDR3 is 14 amino acids. The CDR3 DNA reads as TGTGCCAGCAGCCCGTCTAATGGGGGATACGAGCAGTACTTC. Protein product: CASSPSNGGYEQYF. Drawing the rest from reference TRBV7-3 and TRBJ2-7, the complete variable domain is GAGVSQTPSNKVTEKGKYVELRCDPISGHTALYWYRQSLGQGPEFLIYFQGTGAADDSGLPNDRFFAVRPEGSVSTLKIQRTERGDSAVYLCASSPSNGGYEQYFGPGTRLTVT.

This rearrangement joins TRBV7-9 to TRBJ2-3, with 12 bases lining up with TRBD2. In germline, CDR1 is SEHNR, CDR2 FQNEAQ (reference sequence). CDR3 length: 20 amino acids. V gave up 0 bases and J gave up 1 base; unmatched junction bases: 11. CDR3 DNA: TGTGCCAGCAGCTTAGCTCTAGCGGGAGGGACGGTTGGTGGCACAGATACGCAGTATTTT. This gives the protein CASSLALAGGTVGGTDTQYF.

The chain has TRBV5-1 and TRBJ1-6, with D possibly TRBD1 on 6 matching bases. Germline V lookup: CDR1 SGHRS, CDR2 YFSETQ. Trimming took off 4 bases at V and 8 bases at J, with 13 bases between the two ends. The length of the CDR3 is 14 residues. The CDR3 region is CASSTTGIDSPLHF. DNA for the CDR3: TGCGCCAGCAGCACAACAGGGATTGATTCACCCCTCCACTTT. Looking up the rest from reference TRBV5-1 and TRBJ1-6 gives the full variable domain: KAGVTQTPRYLIKTRGQQVTLSCSPISGHRSVSWYQQTPGQGLQFLFEYFSETQRNKGNFPGRFSGRQFSNSRSEMNVSTLELGDSALYLCASSTTGIDSPLHFGNGTRLTVT.

This clonotype was seen a handful of times. The chain employs TRBV7-9 and TRBJ2-7; D might be TRBD1 or TRBD2, each matching 5 bases. Trimming took 5 bases from V and 2 from J, leaving 16 bases between them. The germline V gene encodes CDR1 SEHNR and CDR2 FQNEAQ (reference sequence). This CDR3 is built from 15 residues. CDR3: CASSQSGTGPYEQYF. CDR3 DNA: TGTGCCAGCAGCCAGTCCGGGACGGGACCCTACGAGCAGTACTTC.

The gene calls are TRBV5-8 and TRBJ2-7, with TRBD1 matching over 8 bases. CDR1 and CDR2 from the germline V gene are SGHTS and YDEGEE. The CDR3 totals 15 residues. V dropped 4 bases and J dropped 9; count of bases not matched to a gene: 15. CDR3 in DNA: TGTGCCAGCAGCCCCGCCGGGACAGGTCCTCTGGGGCAGTACTTC. It translates to CASSPAGTGPLGQYF.

The chain is built from TRBV12-3 or TRBV12-4 and TRBJ2-5; D is unresolved. V was trimmed by 3 bases and J by 5 bases, leaving 10 bases between them. CDR3 length: 13 amino acids. CDR3 loop: CASSFRRWETQYF. The CDR3 DNA is TGTGCCAGCAGTTTCAGGCGTTGGGAGACCCAGTACTTC.

This clonotype turned up a few times. The chain joins TRBV7-8 to TRBJ2-1, with 11 bases lining up with TRBD2. The V gene's germline CDR1 is SGHVS and CDR2 FQNEAQ. V gave up 6 bases and J gave up 3 bases; unmatched junction bases: 4. The CDR3 contains 15 residues. In DNA, the CDR3 is TGTGCCAGCAGGGAGCTAGCGGGAGGCTACAATGAGCAGTTCTTC. This sequence encodes CASRELAGGYNEQFF.